The clone carrying this T cell receptor beta chain was observed a few times. Its target is unknown. These data belong to a study of beta chain features in type 1 diabetes. Study findings and constraints: Moderate yet significant TCRB CDR3 shortening was seen in Type 1 diabetes patients in all four CD4+ subsets.

In germline, CDR1 is MGHDK, CDR2 SYGVNS. Trimming removed 3 bases at V and 1 base at J, with 9 bases between. The length of the CDR3 is 14 residues. The whole isolated RNA underwent reverse transcription, so sequencing captured expressed TCRB transcripts. TCRdb's copy holds only in-frame clones and misses some; the assay was immunoSEQ multiplex PCR. The sample lists about 240,000 clones, approximately 13% occurring once. This clonotype was obtained from a man aged 30 to 45 with type 1 diabetes. Source material: naive CD4+ T cells from blood. V usage is TRBV25-1 and J usage is TRBJ1-1; unclear D gene. CDR3 protein: CASSDYSPNTEAFF. DNA for the CDR3: TGTGCCAGCAGTGATTACAGCCCGAACACTGAAGCTTTCTTT.